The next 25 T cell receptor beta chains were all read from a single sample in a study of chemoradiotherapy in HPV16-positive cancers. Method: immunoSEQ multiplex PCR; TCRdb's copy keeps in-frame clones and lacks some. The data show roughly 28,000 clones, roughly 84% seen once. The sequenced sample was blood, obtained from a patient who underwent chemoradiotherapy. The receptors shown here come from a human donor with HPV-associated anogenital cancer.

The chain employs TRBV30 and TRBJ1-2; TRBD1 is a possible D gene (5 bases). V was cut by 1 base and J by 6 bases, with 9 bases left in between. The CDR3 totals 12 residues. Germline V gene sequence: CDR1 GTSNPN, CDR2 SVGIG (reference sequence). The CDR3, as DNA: TGTGCCTGGAGTGGGGGGGGGAATGGCTACACCTTC. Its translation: CAWSGGGNGYTF.

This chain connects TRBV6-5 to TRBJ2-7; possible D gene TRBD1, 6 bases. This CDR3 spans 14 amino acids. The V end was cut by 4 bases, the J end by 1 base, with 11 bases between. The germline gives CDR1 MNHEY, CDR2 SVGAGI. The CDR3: CASSSAGTSYEQYF. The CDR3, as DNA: TGTGCCAGCAGTTCAGCCGGGACATCCTACGAGCAGTACTTC.

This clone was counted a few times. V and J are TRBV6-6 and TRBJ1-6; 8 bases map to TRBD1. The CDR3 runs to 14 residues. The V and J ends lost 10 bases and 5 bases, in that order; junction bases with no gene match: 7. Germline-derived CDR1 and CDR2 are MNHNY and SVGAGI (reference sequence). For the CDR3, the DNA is TGTGCCATTAAACAGGGGGGAAATAATTCACCCCTCCACTTT. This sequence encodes CAIKQGGNNSPLHF.

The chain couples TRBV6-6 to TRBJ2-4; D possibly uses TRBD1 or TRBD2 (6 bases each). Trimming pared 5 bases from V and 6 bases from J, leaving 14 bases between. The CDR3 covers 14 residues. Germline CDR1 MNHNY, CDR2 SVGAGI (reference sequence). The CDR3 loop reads CASSTGTWGNIQYF. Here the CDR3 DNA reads TGTGCCAGCAGTACAGGGACTTGGGGAAACATTCAGTACTTC.

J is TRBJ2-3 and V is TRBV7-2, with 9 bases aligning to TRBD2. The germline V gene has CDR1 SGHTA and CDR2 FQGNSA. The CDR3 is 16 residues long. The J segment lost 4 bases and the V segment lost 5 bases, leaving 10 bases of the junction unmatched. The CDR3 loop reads CASSPEGGLASDTQYF. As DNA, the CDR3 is TGTGCCAGCAGCCCGGAGGGGGGACTAGCATCAGATACGCAGTATTTT.

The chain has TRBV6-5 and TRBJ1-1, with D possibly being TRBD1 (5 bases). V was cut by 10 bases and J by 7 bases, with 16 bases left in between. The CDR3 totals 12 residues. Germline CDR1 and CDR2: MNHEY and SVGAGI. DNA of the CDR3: TGTGCCACGGGTTTAAGGGGCTTTGAAGCTTTCTTT. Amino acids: CATGLRGFEAFF.

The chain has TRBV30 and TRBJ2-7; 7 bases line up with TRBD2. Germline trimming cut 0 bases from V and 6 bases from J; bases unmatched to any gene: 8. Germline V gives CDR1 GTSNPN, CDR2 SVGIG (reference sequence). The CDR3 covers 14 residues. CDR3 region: CAWSVPGIAGEQYF. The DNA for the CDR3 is TGTGCCTGGAGTGTACCGGGGATAGCGGGCGAGCAGTACTTC.

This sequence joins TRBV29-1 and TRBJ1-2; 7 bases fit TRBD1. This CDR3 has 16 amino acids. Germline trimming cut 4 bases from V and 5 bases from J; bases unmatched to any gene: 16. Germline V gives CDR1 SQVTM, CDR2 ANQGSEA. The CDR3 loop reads CSVAGSPGQTFYGYTF. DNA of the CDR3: TGCAGCGTTGCTGGTTCACCGGGACAGACCTTTTATGGCTACACCTTC.

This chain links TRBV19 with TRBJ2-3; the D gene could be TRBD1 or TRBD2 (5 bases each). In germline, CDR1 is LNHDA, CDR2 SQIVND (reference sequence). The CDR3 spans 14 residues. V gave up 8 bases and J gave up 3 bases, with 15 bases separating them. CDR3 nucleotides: TGTGCCAGTCACTCGGGGCGGGTAACAGATACGCAGTATTTT. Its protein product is CASHSGRVTDTQYF. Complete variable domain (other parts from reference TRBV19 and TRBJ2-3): DGGITQSPKYLFRKEGQNVTLSCEQNLNHDAMYWYRQDPGQGLRLIYYSQIVNDFQKGDIAEGYSVSREKKESFPLTVTSAQKNPTAFYLCASHSGRVTDTQYFGPGTRLTVL.

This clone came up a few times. CDR3 nucleotide sequence: TGCGCCAGCAGAGGGGCGGGGAAAATCTATGGCTACACCTTC. It encodes CASRGAGKIYGYTF. This chain connects TRBV5-1 to TRBJ1-2; D might be TRBD1 (5 bases). The CDR3 totals 14 residues. V lost 5 bases and J 4 bases, leaving 15 bases between the germline ends. Germline CDR1 SGHRS, CDR2 YFSETQ. The variable domain in full, with the rest retrieved from reference TRBV5-1 and TRBJ1-2, is KAGVTQTPRYLIKTRGQQVTLSCSPISGHRSVSWYQQTPGQGLQFLFEYFSETQRNKGNFPGRFSGRQFSNSRSEMNVSTLELGDSALYLCASRGAGKIYGYTFGSGTRLTVV.

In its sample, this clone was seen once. CDR3 nucleotides: TGCGCCAGCAGCGGTGGCGGGGGCCGGGAGCTGTTTTTT. It yields the protein CASSGGGGRELFF. The chain uses TRBV5-1 and TRBJ2-2; a weak D match, TRBD2 (7 bases). The CDR3 consists of 13 residues. The germline V gene encodes CDR1 SGHRS and CDR2 YFSETQ. Trimming stripped 4 bases from V and 9 bases from J, with 13 bases between.

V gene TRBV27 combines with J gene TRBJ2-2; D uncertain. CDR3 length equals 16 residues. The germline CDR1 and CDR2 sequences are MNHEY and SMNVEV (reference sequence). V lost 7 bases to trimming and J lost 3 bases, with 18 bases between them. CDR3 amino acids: CASKGSALADTGELFF. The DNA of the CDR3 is TGTGCCAGCAAGGGATCTGCTCTGGCTGACACCGGGGAGCTGTTTTTT.

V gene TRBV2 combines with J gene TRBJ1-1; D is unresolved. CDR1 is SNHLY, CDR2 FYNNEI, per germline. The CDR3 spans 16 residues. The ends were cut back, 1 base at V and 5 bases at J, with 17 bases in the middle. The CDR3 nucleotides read TGTGCCAGCAGTGAAGGTAGACATGGACGGGGAACTGAAGCTTTCTTT. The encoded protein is CASSEGRHGRGTEAFF.

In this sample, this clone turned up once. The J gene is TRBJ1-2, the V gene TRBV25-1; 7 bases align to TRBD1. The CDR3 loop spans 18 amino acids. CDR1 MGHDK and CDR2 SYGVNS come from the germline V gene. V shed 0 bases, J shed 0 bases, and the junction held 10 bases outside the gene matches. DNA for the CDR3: TGTGCCAGCAGTGAATACCGGACCACAGGGGCGGCTAACTATGGCTACACCTTC. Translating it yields CASSEYRTTGAANYGYTF.

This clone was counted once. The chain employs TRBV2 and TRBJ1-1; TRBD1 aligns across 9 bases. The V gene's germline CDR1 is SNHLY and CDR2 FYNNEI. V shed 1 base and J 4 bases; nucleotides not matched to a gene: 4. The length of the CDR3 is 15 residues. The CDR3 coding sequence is TGTGCCAGCAGTGAAGAGCCGGACAGGGGCACTGAAGCTTTCTTT. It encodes CASSEEPDRGTEAFF.

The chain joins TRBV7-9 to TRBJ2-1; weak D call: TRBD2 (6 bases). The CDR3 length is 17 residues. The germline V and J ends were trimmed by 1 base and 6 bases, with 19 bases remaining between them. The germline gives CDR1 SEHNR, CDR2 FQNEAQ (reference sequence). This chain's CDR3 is CASSLEGLLGGGNEQFF. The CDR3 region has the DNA TGTGCCAGCAGCTTAGAGGGACTCCTCGGTGGGGGCAATGAGCAGTTCTTC.

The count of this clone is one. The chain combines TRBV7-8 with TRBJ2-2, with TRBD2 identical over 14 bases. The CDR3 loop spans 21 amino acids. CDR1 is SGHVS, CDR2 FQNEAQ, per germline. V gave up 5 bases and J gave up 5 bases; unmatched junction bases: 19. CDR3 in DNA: TGTGCCAGCAGCCCTAAAACGATTGGACTAGCGGGGGGAAAGCGGACCGGGGAGCTGTTTTTT. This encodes CASSPKTIGLAGGKRTGELFF.

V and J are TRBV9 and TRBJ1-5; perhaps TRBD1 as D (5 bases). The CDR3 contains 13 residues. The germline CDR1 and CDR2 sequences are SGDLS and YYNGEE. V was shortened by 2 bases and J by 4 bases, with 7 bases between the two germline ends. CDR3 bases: TGTGCCAGCAGCGTCAGGGAGAATCAGCCCCAGCATTTT. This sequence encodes CASSVRENQPQHF.

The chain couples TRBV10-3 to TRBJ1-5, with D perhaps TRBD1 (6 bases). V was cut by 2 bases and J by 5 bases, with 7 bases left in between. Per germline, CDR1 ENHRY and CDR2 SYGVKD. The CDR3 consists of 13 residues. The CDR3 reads CAISEHRDQPQHF. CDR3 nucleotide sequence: TGTGCCATCAGTGAGCACAGGGATCAGCCCCAGCATTTT.

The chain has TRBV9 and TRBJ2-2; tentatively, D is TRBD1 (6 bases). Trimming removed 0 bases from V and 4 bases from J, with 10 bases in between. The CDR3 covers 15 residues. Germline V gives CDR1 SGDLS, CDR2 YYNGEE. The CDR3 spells CASSVVQGSTGELFF. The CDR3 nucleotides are TGTGCCAGCAGCGTAGTCCAGGGGAGCACCGGGGAGCTGTTTTTT.

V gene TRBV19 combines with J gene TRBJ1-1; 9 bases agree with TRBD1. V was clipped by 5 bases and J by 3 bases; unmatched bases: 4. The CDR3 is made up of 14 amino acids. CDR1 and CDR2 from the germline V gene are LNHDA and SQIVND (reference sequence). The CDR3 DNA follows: TGTGCCAGTAGTCAGACAGGGGGTGACACTGAAGCTTTCTTT. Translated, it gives CASSQTGGDTEAFF.

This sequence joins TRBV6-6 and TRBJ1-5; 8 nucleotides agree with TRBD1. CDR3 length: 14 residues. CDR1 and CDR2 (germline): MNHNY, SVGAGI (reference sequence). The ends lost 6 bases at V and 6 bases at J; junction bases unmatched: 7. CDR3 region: CASSHGQGSQPQHF. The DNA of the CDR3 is TGTGCCAGCAGCCACGGACAGGGCAGTCAGCCCCAGCATTTT.

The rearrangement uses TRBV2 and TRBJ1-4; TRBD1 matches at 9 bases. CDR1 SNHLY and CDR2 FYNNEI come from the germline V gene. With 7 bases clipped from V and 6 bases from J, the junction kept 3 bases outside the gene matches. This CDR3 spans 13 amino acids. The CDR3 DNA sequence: TGTGCCAGCATTGGGACAGGGTATGAAAAACTGTTTTTT. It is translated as CASIGTGYEKLFF.

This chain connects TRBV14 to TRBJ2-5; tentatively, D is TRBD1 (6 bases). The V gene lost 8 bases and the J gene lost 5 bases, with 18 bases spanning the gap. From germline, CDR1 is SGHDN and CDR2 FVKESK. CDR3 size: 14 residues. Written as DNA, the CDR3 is TGTGCCAGCGGTGGGGGCCCACTGGGCGAGACCCAGTACTTC. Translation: CASGGGPLGETQYF.

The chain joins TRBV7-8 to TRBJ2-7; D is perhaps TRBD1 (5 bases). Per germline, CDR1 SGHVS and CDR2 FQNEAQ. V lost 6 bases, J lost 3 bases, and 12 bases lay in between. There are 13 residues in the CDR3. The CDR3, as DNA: TGTGCCAGCAGTCAGGGTTCGAACTACGAGCAGTACTTC. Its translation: CASSQGSNYEQYF.